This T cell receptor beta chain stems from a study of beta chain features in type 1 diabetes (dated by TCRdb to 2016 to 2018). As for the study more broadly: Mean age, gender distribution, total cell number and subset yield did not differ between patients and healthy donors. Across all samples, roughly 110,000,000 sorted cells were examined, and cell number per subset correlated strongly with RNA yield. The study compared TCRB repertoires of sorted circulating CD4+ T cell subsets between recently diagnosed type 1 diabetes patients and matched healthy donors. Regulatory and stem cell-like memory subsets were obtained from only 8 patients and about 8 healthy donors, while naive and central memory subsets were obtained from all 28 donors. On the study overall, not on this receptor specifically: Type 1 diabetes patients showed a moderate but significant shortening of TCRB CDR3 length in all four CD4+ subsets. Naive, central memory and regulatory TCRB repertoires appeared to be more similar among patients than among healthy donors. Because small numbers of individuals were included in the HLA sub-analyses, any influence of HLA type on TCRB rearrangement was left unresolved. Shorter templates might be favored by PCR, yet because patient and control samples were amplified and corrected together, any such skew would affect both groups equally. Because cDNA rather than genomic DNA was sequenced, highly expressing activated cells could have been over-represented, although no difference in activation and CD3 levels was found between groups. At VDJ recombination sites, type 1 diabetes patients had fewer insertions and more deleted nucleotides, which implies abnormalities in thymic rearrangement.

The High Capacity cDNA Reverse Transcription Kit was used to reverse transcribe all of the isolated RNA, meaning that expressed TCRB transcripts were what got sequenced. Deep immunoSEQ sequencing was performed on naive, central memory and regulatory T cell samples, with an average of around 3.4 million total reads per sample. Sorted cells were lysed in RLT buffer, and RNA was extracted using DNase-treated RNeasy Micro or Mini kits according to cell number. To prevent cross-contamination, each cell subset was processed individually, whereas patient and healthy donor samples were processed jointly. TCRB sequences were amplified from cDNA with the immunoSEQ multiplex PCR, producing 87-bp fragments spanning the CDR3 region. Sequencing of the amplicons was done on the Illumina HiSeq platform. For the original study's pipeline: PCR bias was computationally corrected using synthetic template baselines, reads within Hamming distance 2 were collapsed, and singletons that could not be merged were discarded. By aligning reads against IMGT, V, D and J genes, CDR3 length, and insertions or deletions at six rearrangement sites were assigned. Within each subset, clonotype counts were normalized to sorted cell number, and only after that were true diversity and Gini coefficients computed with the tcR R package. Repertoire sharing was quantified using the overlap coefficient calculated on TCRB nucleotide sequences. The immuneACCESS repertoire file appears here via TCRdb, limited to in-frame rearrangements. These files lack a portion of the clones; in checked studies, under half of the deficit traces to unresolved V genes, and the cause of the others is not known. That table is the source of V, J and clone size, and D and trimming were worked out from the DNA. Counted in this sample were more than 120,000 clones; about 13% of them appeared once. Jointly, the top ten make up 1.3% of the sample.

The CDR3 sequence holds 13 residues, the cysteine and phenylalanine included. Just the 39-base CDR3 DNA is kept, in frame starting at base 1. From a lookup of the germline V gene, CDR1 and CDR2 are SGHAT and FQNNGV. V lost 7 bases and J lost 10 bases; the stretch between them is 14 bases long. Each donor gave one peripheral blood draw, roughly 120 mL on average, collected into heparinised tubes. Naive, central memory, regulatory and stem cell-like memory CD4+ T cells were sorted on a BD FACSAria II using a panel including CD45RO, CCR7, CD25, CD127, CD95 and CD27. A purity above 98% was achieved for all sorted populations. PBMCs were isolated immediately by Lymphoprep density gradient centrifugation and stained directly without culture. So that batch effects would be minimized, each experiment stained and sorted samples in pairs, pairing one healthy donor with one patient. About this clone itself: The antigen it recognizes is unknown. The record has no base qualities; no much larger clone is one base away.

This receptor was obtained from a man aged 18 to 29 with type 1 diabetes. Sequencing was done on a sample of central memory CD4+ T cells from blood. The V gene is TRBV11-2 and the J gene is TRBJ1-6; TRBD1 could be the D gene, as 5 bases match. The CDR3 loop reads CASTPAGQSPLHF. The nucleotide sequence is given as TGTGCCAGCACCCCCGCGGGGCAGTCACCCCTCCACTTT. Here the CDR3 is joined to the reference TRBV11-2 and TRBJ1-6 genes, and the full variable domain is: EAGVAQSPRYKIIEKRQSVAFWCNPISGHATLYWYQQILGQGPKLLIQFQNNGVVDDSQLPKDRFSAERLKGVDSTLKIQPAKLEDSAVYLCASTPAGQSPLHFGNGTRLTVT.